One T cell receptor beta chain is described in this entry. Its specificity is unknown. This sample was included in a study of T cell responses to AZD1222 COVID-19 vaccine. General study findings and limits: In a largely white British group with more females than males, clonal diversity was possibly underestimated. Nearly half of the spike-specific TCRs reportedly recognize variant regions that carry no mutations. There were repertoire samples only from the period after the peak T cell response.

CDR1 and CDR2 from the germline V gene are SEHNR and FQNEAQ (reference sequence). Trimming cost V 3 bases and J 1 base, with 10 bases left between them. The CDR3 consists of 15 residues. The method was immunoSEQ multiplex PCR; TCRdb's version includes in-frame clones alone and lacks a portion of them. The sample lists roughly 120,000 clones; roughly nine tenths were seen once. The chain recombines TRBV7-9 with TRBJ1-5; D ambiguous. The material sequenced was peripheral blood, taken 28 days after the second AZD1222 dose. The clonotype originates from an adult who received the AZD1222 COVID-19 vaccine. The CDR3 loop is CASSLGFASNQPQHF. DNA for the CDR3: TGTGCCAGCAGCTTGGGGTTCGCGAGCAATCAGCCCCAGCATTTT.